These 32 T cell receptor beta chains were sequenced from one sample in a study of T cells in localized non-small cell lung cancer. TCRdb's copy holds only in-frame clones and misses some; the assay was immunoSEQ multiplex PCR. This table holds some 64,000 clones, about four fifths found once. Source: PBMCs, taken before any cancer treatment. Source of these receptors: a man aged 40 to 75 with stage II lung adenocarcinoma.

The chain combines TRBV6-5 with TRBJ2-2; D is uncertain. CDR1 is MNHEY, CDR2 SVGAGI, per germline. V shed 4 bases and J shed 3 bases, with 15 bases lying between them. The CDR3 runs 16 residues. Here the CDR3 reads CASSSNYFGDTGELFF. As DNA, the CDR3 is TGTGCCAGCAGTTCCAACTACTTCGGAGACACCGGGGAGCTGTTTTTT.

J is TRBJ1-5 and V is TRBV19, with D uncertain. V was pared by 7 bases and J by 0 bases, with 16 bases between. From germline, CDR1 is LNHDA and CDR2 SQIVND (reference sequence). The CDR3 covers 16 residues. CDR3 in amino acids: CASTSAVGTSNQPQHF. The CDR3 bases are TGTGCCAGTACCTCGGCGGTAGGAACTAGCAATCAGCCCCAGCATTTT.

The gene calls are TRBV12-5 and TRBJ1-4; 10 bases fit TRBD1. J was trimmed by 0 bases and V by 5 bases; bases with no gene match: 9. CDR1 is LGHNT and CDR2 is FRNRAP in the germline V gene. The CDR3 loop spans 18 amino acids. The CDR3 here is CASGARRTGGATNEKLFF. Written as DNA, the CDR3 is TGTGCTAGTGGTGCCAGACGGACAGGGGGAGCAACTAATGAAAAACTGTTTTTT.

The V call is TRBV11-2, the J call TRBJ2-7; D remains ambiguous. The germline V gene encodes CDR1 SGHAT and CDR2 FQNNGV. V was cut by 6 bases and J by 3 bases, with 6 bases left in between. The CDR3 has 11 amino acids. The CDR3 sequence is CASSSYYEQYF. CDR3 bases: TGTGCCAGCAGTTCGTACTACGAGCAGTACTTC.

V gene TRBV19 combines with J gene TRBJ1-5; D gene uncertain. The CDR3 covers 16 residues. Germline lookup yields CDR1 LNHDA and CDR2 SQIVND (reference sequence). V lost 4 bases and J 7 bases, leaving 20 bases between the germline ends. The CDR3 nucleotides are TGTGCCAGTAGTACTTTACGGACGGGCGGACGACAGCCCCAGCATTTT. This codes for CASSTLRTGGRQPQHF.

The chain recombines TRBV19 with TRBJ2-2; 8 bases fit TRBD1. This CDR3 has 15 residues. Germline CDR1 is LNHDA and CDR2 is SQIVND (reference sequence). V lost 2 bases and J lost 4; bases outside the gene matches: 3. In DNA, the CDR3 is TGTGCCAGTAGTATACAGGGACAGGCCACCGGGGAGCTGTTTTTT. Its translation: CASSIQGQATGELFF.

The chain employs TRBV30 and TRBJ2-1; D is ambiguous. The CDR3 sequence is 13 residues long. Trimming removed 1 base at V and 3 bases at J, with 7 bases between. Germline values: CDR1 GTSNPN, CDR2 SVGIG (reference sequence). Here the CDR3 reads CAWSDTVYNEQFF. The CDR3 DNA sequence: TGTGCCTGGAGTGATACAGTCTACAATGAGCAGTTCTTC.

The chain uses TRBV7-2 and TRBJ1-1, with D perhaps TRBD1 (5 bases). The CDR3 has 15 residues. The germline V and J ends were trimmed by 6 bases and 1 base, with 15 bases remaining between them. Germline CDR1 reads SGHTA; CDR2 reads FQGNSA. The CDR3 bases are TGTGCCAGCAGTTTACCCTTGGACAAGAACACTGAAGCTTTCTTT. Protein: CASSLPLDKNTEAFF.

The V gene is TRBV7-9, the J gene TRBJ2-7; 9 bases line up with TRBD2. CDR3 length equals 16 residues. V shed 3 bases, J shed 7 bases, and the junction held 13 bases outside the gene matches. Germline V lookup: CDR1 SEHNR, CDR2 FQNEAQ (reference sequence). The chain's CDR3 is CASSLRVAREGTEQYF. DNA for the CDR3: TGTGCCAGCAGCTTGAGGGTAGCGCGGGAGGGTACGGAGCAGTACTTC.

This chain connects TRBV7-2 to TRBJ2-2, with 13 positions matching TRBD2. The CDR3 has 16 amino acids. Germline CDR1 and CDR2: SGHTA and FQGNSA. The J segment lost 6 bases and the V segment lost 5 bases, leaving 6 bases of the junction unmatched. DNA for the CDR3: TGTGCCAGCAGCCGAGGACTAGCGGGAGAGGCCGGGGAGCTGTTTTTT. This sequence encodes CASSRGLAGEAGELFF.

The CDR3 sequence: CASSQSGVNTGELFF. CDR3 coding DNA: TGCGCCAGCAGCCAAAGCGGGGTAAACACCGGGGAGCTGTTTTTT. The V and J genes are TRBV5-1 and TRBJ2-2, with 7 bases aligning to TRBD2. J was trimmed by 2 bases and V by 4 bases; bases with no gene match: 5. Per the germline V gene, CDR1 is SGHRS and CDR2 is YFSETQ. The CDR3 is made up of 15 amino acids.

This clone has just a few counts. The chain is built from TRBV6-1 and TRBJ1-5; the D is unclear. CDR1 and CDR2 (germline): MNHNS, SASEGT. The germline V and J ends were trimmed by 0 bases and 5 bases, with 8 bases remaining between them. The CDR3 runs 14 residues. The CDR3: CASSEAPRYQPQHF. DNA of the CDR3: TGTGCCAGCAGTGAAGCGCCTAGATATCAGCCCCAGCATTTT.

The chain couples TRBV9 to TRBJ2-2; 12 bases align to TRBD2. Germline V CDR1 and CDR2: SGDLS, YYNGEE. With V trimmed by 4 bases and J by 7 bases, 8 bases remained unmatched. The CDR3 has 16 residues. The CDR3 region is CASSPPTSGSIGELFF. In nucleotides, the CDR3 is TGTGCCAGCAGCCCTCCGACTAGCGGGAGTATCGGGGAGCTGTTTTTT.

The rearrangement links TRBV13 to TRBJ1-1; 9 nucleotides line up with TRBD1. J lost 4 bases, V lost 5 bases, and 5 bases had no gene match. Germline V lookup: CDR1 PRHDT, CDR2 FYEKMQ (reference sequence). CDR3 length equals 14 residues. CDR3 in DNA: TGTGCCAGCAGCGTACAGGGGGCGACCACTGAAGCTTTCTTT. It encodes CASSVQGATTEAFF.

The J gene is TRBJ1-4, the V gene TRBV15, with a weak D call TRBD1 (5 bases). The CDR3 length is 14 residues. V dropped 6 bases and J dropped 3 bases, with 11 bases sitting between them. The germline V gene encodes CDR1 LNHNV and CDR2 YYDKDF (reference sequence). CDR3 bases: TGTGCCACCAGTTCAGGGATGCCTAATGAAAAACTGTTTTTT. Translated: CATSSGMPNEKLFF.

The V and J genes are TRBV18 and TRBJ2-1, with D perhaps TRBD2 (5 bases). CDR3 length equals 11 residues. Trimming removed 3 bases from V and 10 bases from J, with 7 bases in between. CDR1 is KGHSH and CDR2 is LQKENI in the germline V gene. The chain's CDR3 is CASSPSVEQFF. As DNA, the CDR3 is TGTGCCAGCTCACCTAGCGTCGAGCAGTTCTTC.

The DNA for the CDR3 is TGTGCCAGCAGCCAAGAGGGAACTGAGGGTGGAGGGACCATATATTTT. Protein: CASSQEGTEGGGTIYF. This chain uses TRBV4-2 with TRBJ1-3; D call uncertain. The ends were cut back, 0 bases at V and 10 bases at J, with 19 bases in the middle. The germline gives CDR1 LGHNA, CDR2 YNFKEQ. The CDR3 length is 16 residues.

This sequence joins TRBV11-2 and TRBJ2-5, with a tentative D call TRBD1 (5 bases). Germline V gene sequence: CDR1 SGHAT, CDR2 FQNNGV. The V end lost 1 base, the J end lost 2 bases, and 20 bases lay between the germline ends. This CDR3 has 18 amino acids. The DNA for the CDR3 is TGTGCCAGCAGCTTAGGGTATCGGCTAGGGGATGTTCAAGAGACCCAGTACTTC. Its translation is CASSLGYRLGDVQETQYF.

V gene TRBV30 combines with J gene TRBJ2-7, with D tentatively TRBD1 or TRBD2 (7 bases each). Germline lookup yields CDR1 GTSNPN and CDR2 SVGIG (reference sequence). V was trimmed by 2 bases and J by 5 bases, leaving 16 bases between them. The CDR3 is 14 residues long. In DNA form, the CDR3 reads TGTGCCTGGAGTCCTCAGGGGGGGGGAAACGAGCAGTACTTC. Residues: CAWSPQGGGNEQYF.

The V gene is TRBV6-5, the J gene TRBJ2-2; D possibly corresponds to TRBD1 (5 bases). The CDR3 totals 16 residues. Germline CDR1 and CDR2: MNHEY and SVGAGI. V was shortened by 3 bases and J by 7 bases, with 18 bases between the two germline ends. CDR3 nucleotides: TGTGCCAGCAGTTATGTTGGGCAGGGTGGGGTCGGGGAGCTGTTTTTT. Amino acid sequence: CASSYVGQGGVGELFF.

The chain is built from TRBV30 and TRBJ2-5; 7 bases match TRBD2. The CDR3 length is 15 residues. CDR1 and CDR2 (germline): GTSNPN, SVGIG (reference sequence). Trimming took 2 bases from V and 7 from J; bases not matched to a gene: 13. The CDR3 DNA sequence: TGTGCCTGGAGTCTATTCAGCGGGGATTCCGGGACCCAGTACTTC. Protein sequence: CAWSLFSGDSGTQYF.

As DNA, the CDR3 is TGTGCCAGCAGTTCGTCCCTCAATCAGCCCCAGCATTTT. Translating gives CASSSSLNQPQHF. The V gene is TRBV27, the J gene TRBJ1-5; no clear D gene. The CDR3 is 13 amino acids. Trimming left V 4 bases short and J 3 bases short, with 7 bases between. Germline loops: CDR1 MNHEY, CDR2 SMNVEV (reference sequence).

This clone was seen a handful of times. The CDR3 DNA reads TGTGCCAGCAAAGGGGGGAACACTGAAGCTTTCTTT. Its translation is CASKGGNTEAFF. The rearrangement links TRBV5-6 to TRBJ1-1, with D tentatively TRBD1 (6 bases). The V gene's germline CDR1 is SGHDT and CDR2 YYEEEE. V lost 6 bases to trimming and J lost 1 base, with 7 bases between them. The CDR3 extends over 12 amino acids.

The rearrangement links TRBV19 to TRBJ2-3; no firm D call. The V and J ends lost 4 bases and 4 bases respectively, with 15 bases between them. Germline V gene sequence: CDR1 LNHDA, CDR2 SQIVND (reference sequence). The CDR3 is 15 residues long. DNA of the CDR3: TGTGCCAGTAGTACACAGCCACGTAGCCCAGATACGCAGTATTTT. Translating gives CASSTQPRSPDTQYF.

The CDR3 reads CASSQRAGAWETQYF. The CDR3 DNA sequence: TGCGCCAGCAGCCAGAGAGCGGGAGCATGGGAGACCCAGTACTTC. This chain connects TRBV4-3 to TRBJ2-5; 8 nucleotides agree with TRBD2. V was clipped by 3 bases and J by 5 bases; unmatched bases: 8. Per the germline V gene, CDR1 is LGHNA and CDR2 is YSLEER. This CDR3 comprises 15 residues.

This clone came up once. V gene TRBV4-1 combines with J gene TRBJ2-5; TRBD1 is a possible D gene (6 bases). CDR3 size: 15 residues. V shed 0 bases and J shed 6 bases, with 14 bases lying between them. The germline gives CDR1 MGHRA, CDR2 YSYEKL. The CDR3 region is CASSQDFHRVKTQYF. The CDR3 DNA reads TGCGCCAGCAGCCAAGACTTCCACAGGGTAAAGACCCAGTACTTC.

The chain is built from TRBV7-2 and TRBJ2-1; the D gene is possibly TRBD2 (6 bases). The ends were cut back, 7 bases at V and 6 bases at J, with 16 bases in the middle. Looked up from germline, CDR1 is SGHTA and CDR2 is FQGNSA. The length of the CDR3 is 14 residues. The CDR3 loop is CASIQDQGGNEQFF. The CDR3 region has the DNA TGTGCCAGCATACAGGACCAGGGAGGCAATGAGCAGTTCTTC.

The V call is TRBV9, the J call TRBJ2-3, with unresolved D. V lost 7 bases to trimming and J lost 2 bases, with 11 bases between them. CDR1 is SGDLS, CDR2 YYNGEE, per germline. The CDR3 sequence is 13 residues long. Written as DNA, the CDR3 is TGTGCCAGCTCGACCTCGGTCACAGATACGCAGTATTTT. This encodes CASSTSVTDTQYF.

The genes are TRBV7-2 and TRBJ2-4; 8 nucleotides agree with TRBD2. The CDR3 is made up of 22 amino acids. V shed 0 bases and J 1 base; nucleotides not matched to a gene: 20. Germline assignment: CDR1 SGHTA and CDR2 FQGNSA. The CDR3 bases are TGTGCCAGCAGCTTAGCTCCGGGGACTAGGAGAGGCCCAACTATCGCCAAAAACATTCAGTACTTC. This translates into CASSLAPGTRRGPTIAKNIQYF.

V gene TRBV9 combines with J gene TRBJ1-2; 8 nucleotides line up with TRBD1. The CDR3 is 19 amino acids. CDR1 is SGDLS, CDR2 YYNGEE, per germline. V dropped 2 bases and J dropped 0; count of bases not matched to a gene: 15. CDR3 DNA sequence: TGTGCCAGCAGCGTTACCGACCTACCGGGACAGGTAACTAACTATGGCTACACCTTC. It specifies CASSVTDLPGQVTNYGYTF.

The rearrangement uses TRBV6-5 and TRBJ1-2, with D uncertain. The CDR3 length is 13 residues. Between the trimmed V and J ends, which lost 4 bases and 6 bases, there was a span of 12 bases. Germline V gene sequence: CDR1 MNHEY, CDR2 SVGAGI. Written as DNA, the CDR3 is TGTGCCAGCAGTTTGAACACCCTCCATGGCTACACCTTC. Translating it yields CASSLNTLHGYTF.

The chain carries TRBV25-1 and TRBJ2-1, with 14 nucleotides matching TRBD2. Germline V gives CDR1 MGHDK, CDR2 SYGVNS. CDR3 length: 15 amino acids. The V and J ends lost 9 bases and 12 bases, in that order; junction bases with no gene match: 13. CDR3 DNA: TGTGCCAGTTCCGGGACTAGCGGGAGAACAATGAGGCAGTTCTTC. This translates into CASSGTSGRTMRQFF.